This T cell receptor beta chain was recorded in a study of T cells after yellow fever vaccination. Overall study findings and caveats: The presence of abundant clonotypes contaminating from the bulk population was possible in FACS-sorted repertoires.

A process of 5'RACE template switching, which added a universal primer site and UMIs, was used to make TCR cDNA. TCRdb used MiXCR to reprocess the 5' RACE reads, holding one entry per CDR3 protein. The sample carries 300,000 to 400,000 distinct CDR3 sequences, 3% to 4.5% recorded once. At least ten counts were recorded for this clonotype. The antigen is undetermined. The clonotype was recovered from a man between 18 and 29 years old who received the YFV17D yellow fever vaccine. Sequences were derived from PBMCs, sampled 5 days after the yellow fever booster vaccination.

The CDR3 region has the DNA TGTGCCAGCAGCTTTTGGACAGGGGGCAGTGAGACCCAGTACTTC. Its translation: CASSFWTGGSETQYF. V usage is TRBV7-6 and J usage is TRBJ2-5; TRBD1 agrees at 11 bases. The germline gives CDR1 SGHVS, CDR2 FNYEAQ. The CDR3 totals 15 residues. J lost 5 bases, V lost 3 bases, and 5 bases had no gene match.